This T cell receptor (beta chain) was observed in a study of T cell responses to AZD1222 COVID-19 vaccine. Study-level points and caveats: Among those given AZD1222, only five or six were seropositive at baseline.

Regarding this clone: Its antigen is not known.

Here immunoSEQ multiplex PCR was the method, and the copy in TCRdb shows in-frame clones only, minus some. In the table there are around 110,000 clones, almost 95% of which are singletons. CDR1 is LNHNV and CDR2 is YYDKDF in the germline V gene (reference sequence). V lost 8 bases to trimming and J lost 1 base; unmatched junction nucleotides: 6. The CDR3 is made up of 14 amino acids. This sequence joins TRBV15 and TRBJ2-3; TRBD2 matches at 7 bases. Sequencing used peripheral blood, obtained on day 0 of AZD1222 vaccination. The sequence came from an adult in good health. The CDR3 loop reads CATAGGRGTDTQYF. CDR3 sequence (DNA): TGTGCCACCGCCGGGGGGAGGGGCACAGATACGCAGTATTTT.